One T cell receptor (beta chain) is described in this entry. The sample belongs to a study of blood T cell repertoires in COVID-19. As for the study in general: The origin of the acute and convalescent COVID-19 samples was the United States, Italy and Spain.

Germline V gene lookup returns CDR1 GTSNPN and CDR2 SVGIG (reference sequence). The CDR3 length is 15 residues. Deletions cut 0 bases from V and 0 bases from J, with 6 bases between. Authors' processing steps: Amplified reference gene primers provided the basis for estimating nucleated cell counts. Here immunoSEQ multiplex PCR was the method, and the copy in TCRdb shows in-frame clones only, minus some. The V and J calls and the clone size are those of that table, but D and trimming were determined from the DNA. This table holds about 350,000 clones, around nine tenths found once. Sequencing was done on a sample of peripheral blood. The receptor comes from a woman in her sixties or seventies with COVID-19, enrolled during active disease. The rearrangement uses TRBV30 and TRBJ1-6, with D unclear. The CDR3 is CAWSVWASYNSPLHF. As DNA, the CDR3 is TGTGCCTGGAGTGTATGGGCCTCCTATAATTCACCCCTCCACTTT.